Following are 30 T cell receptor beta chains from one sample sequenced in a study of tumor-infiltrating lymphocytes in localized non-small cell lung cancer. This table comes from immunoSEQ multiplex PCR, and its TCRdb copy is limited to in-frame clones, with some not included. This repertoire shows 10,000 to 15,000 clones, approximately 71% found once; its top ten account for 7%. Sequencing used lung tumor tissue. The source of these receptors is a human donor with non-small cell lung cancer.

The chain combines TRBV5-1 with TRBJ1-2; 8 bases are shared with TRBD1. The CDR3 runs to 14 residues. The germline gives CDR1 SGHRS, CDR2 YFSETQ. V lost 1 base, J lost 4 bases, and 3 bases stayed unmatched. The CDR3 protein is CASSLTDRGYGYTF. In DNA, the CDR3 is TGCGCCAGCAGCTTGACCGACAGGGGCTATGGCTACACCTTC.

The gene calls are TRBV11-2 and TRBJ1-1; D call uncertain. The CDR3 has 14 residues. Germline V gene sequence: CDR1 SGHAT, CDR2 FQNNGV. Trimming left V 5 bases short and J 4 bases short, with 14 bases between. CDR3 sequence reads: CASSLSRGGTEAFF. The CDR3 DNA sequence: TGTGCCAGCAGCCTCTCGCGTGGCGGCACTGAAGCTTTCTTT.

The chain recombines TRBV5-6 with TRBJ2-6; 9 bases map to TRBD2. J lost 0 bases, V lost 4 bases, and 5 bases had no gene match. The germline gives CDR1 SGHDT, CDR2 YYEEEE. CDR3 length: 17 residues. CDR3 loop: CASSVSGGLSGANVLTF. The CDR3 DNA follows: TGTGCCAGCAGCGTGAGCGGGGGGCTCTCTGGGGCCAACGTCCTGACTTTC.

CDR3 sequence (DNA): TGCGCCAGCAAAGGGACTAGCGGGGGGGATGAGCAGTTCTTC. This translates into CASKGTSGGDEQFF. The chain couples TRBV5-1 to TRBJ2-1, with 16 nucleotides matching TRBD2. Germline trimming cut 6 bases from V and 8 bases from J; bases unmatched to any gene: 2. The germline V gene has CDR1 SGHRS and CDR2 YFSETQ. The length of the CDR3 is 14 residues.

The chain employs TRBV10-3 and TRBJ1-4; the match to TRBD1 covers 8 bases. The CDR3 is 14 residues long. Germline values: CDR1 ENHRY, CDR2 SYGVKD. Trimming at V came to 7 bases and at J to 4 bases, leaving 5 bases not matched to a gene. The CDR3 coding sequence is TGTGCCATCAAGGGACAGGCTCTTAATGAAAAACTGTTTTTT. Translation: CAIKGQALNEKLFF.

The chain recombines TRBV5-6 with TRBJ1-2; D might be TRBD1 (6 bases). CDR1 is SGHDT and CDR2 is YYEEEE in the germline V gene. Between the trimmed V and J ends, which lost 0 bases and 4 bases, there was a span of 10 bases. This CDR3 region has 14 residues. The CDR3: CASSLVGTPYGYTF. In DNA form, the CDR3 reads TGTGCCAGCAGCTTGGTCGGGACACCCTATGGCTACACCTTC.

The CDR3 bases are TGTGCCAGCGATTCGGCCGGGCGGACCACTGAAGCTTTCTTT. Its protein product is CASDSAGRTTEAFF. V and J are TRBV6-1 and TRBJ1-1, with no clear D. Trimming removed 8 bases from V and 4 bases from J, with 17 bases in between. The CDR3 length is 14 residues. Germline V lookup: CDR1 MNHNS, CDR2 SASEGT.

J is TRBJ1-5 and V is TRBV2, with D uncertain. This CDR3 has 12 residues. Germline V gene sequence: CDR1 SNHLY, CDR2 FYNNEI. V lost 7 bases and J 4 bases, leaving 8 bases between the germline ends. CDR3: CASMGGNQPQHF. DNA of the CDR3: TGTGCCAGCATGGGAGGTAATCAGCCCCAGCATTTT.

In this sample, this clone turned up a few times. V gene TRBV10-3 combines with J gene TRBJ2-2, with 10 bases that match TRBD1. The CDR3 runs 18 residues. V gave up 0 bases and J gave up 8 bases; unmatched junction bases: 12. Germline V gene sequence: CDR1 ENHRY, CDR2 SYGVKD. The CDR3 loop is CAISESLGTGAAFGELFF. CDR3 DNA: TGTGCCATCAGTGAGTCCTTAGGGACAGGGGCCGCCTTTGGGGAGCTGTTTTTT.

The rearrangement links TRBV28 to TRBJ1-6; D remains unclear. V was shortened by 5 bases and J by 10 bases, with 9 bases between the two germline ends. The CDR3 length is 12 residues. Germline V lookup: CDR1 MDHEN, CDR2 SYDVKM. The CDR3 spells CASSPLGSPLHF. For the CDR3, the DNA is TGTGCCAGCAGTCCTCTGGGGTCACCCCTCCACTTT.

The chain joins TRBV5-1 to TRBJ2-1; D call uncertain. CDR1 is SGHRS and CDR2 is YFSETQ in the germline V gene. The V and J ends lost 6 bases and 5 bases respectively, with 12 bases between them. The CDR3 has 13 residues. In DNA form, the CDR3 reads TGCGCCAGCACCACCCTGCCCAACAATGAGCAGTTCTTC. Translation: CASTTLPNNEQFF.

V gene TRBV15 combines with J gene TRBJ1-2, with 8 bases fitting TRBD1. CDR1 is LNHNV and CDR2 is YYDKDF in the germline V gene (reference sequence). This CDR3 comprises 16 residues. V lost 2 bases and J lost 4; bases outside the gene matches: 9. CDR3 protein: CATSRQGAGVSYGYTF. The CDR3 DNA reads TGTGCCACCAGCAGACAGGGGGCCGGCGTGAGCTATGGCTACACCTTC.

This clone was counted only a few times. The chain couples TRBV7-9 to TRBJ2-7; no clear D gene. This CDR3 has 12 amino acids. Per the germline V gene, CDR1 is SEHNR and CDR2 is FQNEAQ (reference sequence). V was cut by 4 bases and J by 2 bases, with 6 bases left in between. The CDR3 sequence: CASSSATYEQYF. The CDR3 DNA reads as TGTGCCAGCAGCTCGGCCACCTACGAGCAGTACTTC.

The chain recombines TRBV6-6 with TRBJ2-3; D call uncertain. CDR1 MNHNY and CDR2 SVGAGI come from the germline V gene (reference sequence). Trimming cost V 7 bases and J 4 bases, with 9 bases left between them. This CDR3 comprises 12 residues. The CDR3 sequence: CASMGSADTQYF. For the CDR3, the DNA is TGTGCCAGCATGGGGTCGGCAGATACGCAGTATTTT.

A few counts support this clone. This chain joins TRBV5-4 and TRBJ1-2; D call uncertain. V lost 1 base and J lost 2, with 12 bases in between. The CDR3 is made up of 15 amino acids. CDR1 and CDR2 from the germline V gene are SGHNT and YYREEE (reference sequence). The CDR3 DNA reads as TGTGCCAGCAGCTTGTCACACCAGATCAACTATGGCTACACCTTC. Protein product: CASSLSHQINYGYTF.

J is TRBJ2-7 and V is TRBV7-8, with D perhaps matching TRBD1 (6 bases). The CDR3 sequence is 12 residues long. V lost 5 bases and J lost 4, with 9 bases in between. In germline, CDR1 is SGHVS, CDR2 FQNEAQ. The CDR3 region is CASSVQGYEQYF. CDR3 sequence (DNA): TGTGCCAGCAGCGTTCAGGGGTACGAGCAGTACTTC.

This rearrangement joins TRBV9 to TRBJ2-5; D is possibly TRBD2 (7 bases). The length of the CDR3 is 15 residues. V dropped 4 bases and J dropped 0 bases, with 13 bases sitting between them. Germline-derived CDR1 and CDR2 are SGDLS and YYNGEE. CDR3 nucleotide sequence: TGTGCCAGCAGCTTGACGGGGGGCAACCAAGAGACCCAGTACTTC. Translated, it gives CASSLTGGNQETQYF.

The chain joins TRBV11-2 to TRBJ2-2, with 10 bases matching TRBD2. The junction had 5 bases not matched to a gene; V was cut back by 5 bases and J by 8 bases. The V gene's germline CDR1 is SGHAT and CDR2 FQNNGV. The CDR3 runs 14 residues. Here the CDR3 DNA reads TGTGCCAGCAGCAAGCAGACTAGCGGGGGGGAGCTGTTTTTT. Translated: CASSKQTSGGELFF.

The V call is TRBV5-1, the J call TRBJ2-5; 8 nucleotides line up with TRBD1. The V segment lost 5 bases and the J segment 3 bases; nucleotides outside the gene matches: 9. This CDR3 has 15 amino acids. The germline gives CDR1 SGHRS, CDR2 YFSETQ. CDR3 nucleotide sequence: TGCGCCAGCAGTTATGATGGGACAGGCAAAGAGACCCAGTACTTC. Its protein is CASSYDGTGKETQYF.

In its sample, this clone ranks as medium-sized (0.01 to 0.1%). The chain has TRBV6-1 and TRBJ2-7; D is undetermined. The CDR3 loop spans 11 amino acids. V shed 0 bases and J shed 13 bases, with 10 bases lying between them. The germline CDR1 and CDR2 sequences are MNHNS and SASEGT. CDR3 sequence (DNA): TGTGCCAGCAGTGAAGCCAGATTGCAATACTTC. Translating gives CASSEARLQYF.

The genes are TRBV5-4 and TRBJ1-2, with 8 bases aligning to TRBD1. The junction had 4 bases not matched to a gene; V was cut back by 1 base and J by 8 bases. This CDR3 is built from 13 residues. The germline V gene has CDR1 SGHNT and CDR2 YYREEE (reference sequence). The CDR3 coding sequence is TGTGCCAGCAGCTTGCAGGGGGCGGGCGGCTACACCTTC. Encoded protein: CASSLQGAGGYTF. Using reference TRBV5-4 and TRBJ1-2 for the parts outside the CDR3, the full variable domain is ETGVTQSPTHLIKTRGQQVTLRCSSQSGHNTVSWYQQALGQGPQFIFQYYREEENGRGNFPPRFSGLQFPNYSSELNVNALELDDSALYLCASSLQGAGGYTFGSGTRLTVV.

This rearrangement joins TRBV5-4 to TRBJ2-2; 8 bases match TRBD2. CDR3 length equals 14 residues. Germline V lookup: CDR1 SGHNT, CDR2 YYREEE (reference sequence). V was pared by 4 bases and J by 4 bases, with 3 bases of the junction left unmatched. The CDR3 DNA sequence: TGTGCCAGCAGCCCCGCGGGGGGCACCGGGGAGCTGTTTTTT. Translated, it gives CASSPAGGTGELFF.

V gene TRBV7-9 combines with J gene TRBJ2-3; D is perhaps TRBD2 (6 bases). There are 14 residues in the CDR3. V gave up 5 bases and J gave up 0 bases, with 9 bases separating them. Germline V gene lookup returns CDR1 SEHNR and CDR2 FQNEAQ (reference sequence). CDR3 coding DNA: TGTGCCAGCAGCCGGGAGTTTAGCACAGATACGCAGTATTTT. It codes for CASSREFSTDTQYF. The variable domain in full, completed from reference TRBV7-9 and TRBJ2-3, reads DTGVSQNPRHKITKRGQNVTFRCDPISEHNRLYWYRQTLGQGPEFLTYFQNEAQLEKSRLLSDRFSAERPKGSFSTLEIQRTEQGDSAMYLCASSREFSTDTQYFGPGTRLTVL.

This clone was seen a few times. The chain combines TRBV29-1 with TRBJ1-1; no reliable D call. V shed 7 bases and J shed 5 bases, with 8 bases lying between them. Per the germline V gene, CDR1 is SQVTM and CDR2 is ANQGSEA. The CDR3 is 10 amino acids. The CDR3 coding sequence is TGCAGCGGGGAAGGGACTGAAGCTTTCTTT. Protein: CSGEGTEAFF. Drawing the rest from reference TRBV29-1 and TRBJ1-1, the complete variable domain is SAVISQKPSRDICQRGTSLTIQCQVDSQVTMMFWYRQQPGQSLTLIATANQGSEATYESGFVIDKFPISRPNLTFSTLTVSNMSPEDSSIYLCSGEGTEAFFGQGTRLTVV.

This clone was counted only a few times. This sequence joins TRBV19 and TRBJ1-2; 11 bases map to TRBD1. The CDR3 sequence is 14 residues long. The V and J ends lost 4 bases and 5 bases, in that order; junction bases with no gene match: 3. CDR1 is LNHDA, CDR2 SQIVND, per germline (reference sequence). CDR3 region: CASSTDRGLYGYTF. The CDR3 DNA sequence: TGTGCCAGTAGTACGGACAGGGGGCTTTATGGCTACACCTTC.

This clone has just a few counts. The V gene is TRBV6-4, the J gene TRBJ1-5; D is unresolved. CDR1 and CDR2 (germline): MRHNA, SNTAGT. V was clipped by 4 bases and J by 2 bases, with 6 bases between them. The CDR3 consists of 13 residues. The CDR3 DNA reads TGTGCCAGCAGTGGGTCCGGCAATCAGCCCCAGCATTTT. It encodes CASSGSGNQPQHF.

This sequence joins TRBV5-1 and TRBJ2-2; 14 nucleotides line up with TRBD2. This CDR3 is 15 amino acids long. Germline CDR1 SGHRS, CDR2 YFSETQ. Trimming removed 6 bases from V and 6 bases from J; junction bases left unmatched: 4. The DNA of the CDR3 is TGCGCCAGCATTGGGACTAGCGGGAGTTCCGGGGAGCTGTTTTTT. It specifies CASIGTSGSSGELFF.

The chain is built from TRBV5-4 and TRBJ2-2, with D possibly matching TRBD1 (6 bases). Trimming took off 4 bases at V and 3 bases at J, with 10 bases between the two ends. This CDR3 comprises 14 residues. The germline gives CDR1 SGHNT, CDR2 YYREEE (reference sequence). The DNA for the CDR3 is TGTGCCAGCAGCCAGGGACAAGACACCGGGGAGCTGTTTTTT. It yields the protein CASSQGQDTGELFF. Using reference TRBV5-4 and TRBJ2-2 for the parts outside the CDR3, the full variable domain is ETGVTQSPTHLIKTRGQQVTLRCSSQSGHNTVSWYQQALGQGPQFIFQYYREEENGRGNFPPRFSGLQFPNYSSELNVNALELDDSALYLCASSQGQDTGELFFGEGSRLTVL.

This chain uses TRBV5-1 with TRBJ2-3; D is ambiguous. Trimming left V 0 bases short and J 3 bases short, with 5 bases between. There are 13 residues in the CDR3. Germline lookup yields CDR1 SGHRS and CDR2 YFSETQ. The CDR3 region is CASSLDGTDTQYF. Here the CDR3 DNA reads TGCGCCAGCAGCTTGGACGGGACAGATACGCAGTATTTT.

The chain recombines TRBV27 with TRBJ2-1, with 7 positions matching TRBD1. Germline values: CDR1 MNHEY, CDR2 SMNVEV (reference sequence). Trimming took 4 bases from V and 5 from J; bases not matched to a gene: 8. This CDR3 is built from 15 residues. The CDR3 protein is CASSSTGFGNNEQFF. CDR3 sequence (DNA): TGTGCCAGCAGTTCGACAGGGTTTGGTAACAATGAGCAGTTCTTC.